Listed here is a single TCR beta chain. Its antigen is undetermined. The sample originates from a study of tumor and adjacent non-tumor tissue in lung cancer. Study-wide results and caveats: Higher tumor TCR diversity was associated with shorter survival. Top 100 clones took a larger repertoire share in normal lung.

The template was RNA from unsorted bulk tissue. Germline assignment: CDR1 MGHRA and CDR2 YSYEKL. V was clipped by 1 base and J by 5 bases, with 13 bases between them. The CDR3 covers 15 residues. TCRbeta libraries were built with three rounds of nested PCR, modified from ARM-PCR. TCRdb independently ran MiXCR on the multiplex PCR reads; one entry per CDR3 protein. The sample contains about 110,000 distinct CDR3 sequences, roughly 77% of which appear only once. The V gene is TRBV4-1, the J gene TRBJ2-3, with D perhaps matching TRBD1 (7 bases). Sequenced sample: lung tumor tissue. This clonotype was obtained from a woman aged 60-70 years with non-small cell lung cancer. This chain's CDR3 is CASSQGRGHGDTQYF. DNA of the CDR3: TGCGCCAGCAGCCAAGGGAGGGGGCATGGAGATACGCAGTATTTT.